This entry describes one TCR beta chain. Its antigen remains unidentified. It has no much larger one-base neighbor in the sample; base qualities were not kept. The data were obtained in a study of shared T cell receptors in the human thymus (dated by TCRdb to about 2021). Some background on the complete study: The study examined how self-reactive, shared T-cell receptor alpha chains are generated in the human thymus.

Including the terminal cysteine and phenylalanine, the CDR3 comprises 15 residues. This entry keeps only the CDR3 DNA: 45 bases, framed from base 1. V sheds 6 bases and J sheds 0 bases, leaving 12 bases between their ends. The germline V gene gives CDR1 as SNHLY and CDR2 as FYNNEI. The protocol used for the library was the immunoSEQ multiplex PCR assay. Entries here come from immuneACCESS through TCRdb and include only in-frame sequences with V and J called. Some clones fail to appear in such tables; in the studies checked, an unresolved V gene covers under half of the shortfall, and the cause of the remainder is unknown. This sample holds over 450,000 clones; about four fifths were observed only once. The ten largest make up about 0.013% of the sample. These data were also filed under a second study, of human thymus T cells. As the second publication notes: The donors were immunologically healthy infants in Finland who had open corrective cardiac surgery for congenital heart defects. Thymus tissue was collected as surgical resects that were removed during corrective cardiac surgery. Biased V and J gene segment usage appeared to be present in both thymic and peripheral blood repertoires. The related research found that thymic TCR repertoires overlapped highly between unrelated individuals. TCR alpha and beta repertoires from roughly 8 infant thymus samples and a few related peripheral blood samples were characterized in the study. The cohort included several male and a couple of female infants, with donor ages spanning 7 to 244 days. Thymocytes were mechanically released from the tissue and were stored as pellets of about 9.5-31 million cells at -70 degrees C. A QIAsymphony instrument was used to extract genomic DNA from the frozen cell pellets. TCRB and TCRAD loci were amplified from a standardized quantity of quality-controlled genomic DNA using the immunoSEQ multiplex PCR assay. The amplicons spanned the V(D)J region and were long enough to cover the CDR3 and allow V and J genes to be identified. The commercial immunoSEQ service was used to sequence amplicons on an Illumina platform. Primer bias and sequencing errors were corrected using previously described methods, and TCRAD and TCRB definitions followed the IMGT database. Analysis of the repertoires was done with immunoSEQ Analyzer 3.0 and VDJTools and included basic statistics, V/J segment usage, diversity estimates, rarefaction and pairwise overlap. Chao1, ChaoE, Efron-Thisted, Shannon and inverse Simpson indices were used to estimate diversity, which was also estimated on datasets down-sampled to the smallest sample. Repertoire overlap used strict matching of CDR3 nucleotide sequence, V gene and J gene, with Jaccard-based multidimensional scaling clustering. On average, thymus samples gave around 880,000 unique TCRB clonotypes, whereas blood samples gave roughly 80,000.

The receptor was derived from a boy under three years old with a congenital heart defect. Donor details come from another sample of the same person, matched by shared clones. The chain uses TRBV2 and TRBJ1-3; the D gene is perhaps TRBD1, on 6 matching bases. The sequencing sample was made of thymocytes. The CDR3 protein is CASRQGLCSGNTIYF. The DNA reads as follows: TGTGCCAGCAGGCAGGGGTTATGCTCTGGAAACACCATATATTTT.